Included here is one T cell receptor (beta chain) sequence, with context. The source of the sample is a study of TIL therapy for anti-PD-1-resistant metastatic lung cancer. Study at large: Half of patients were current or former smokers.

V shed 8 bases and J 2 bases; nucleotides not matched to a gene: 14. The CDR3 sequence is 15 residues long. Germline-derived CDR1 and CDR2 are SQVTM and ANQGSEA. Time point meaning: pre-treatment sample, taken before nivolumab and TIL therapy. Sequencing used immunoSEQ v3. Libraries were sequenced to 2 million to 2.5 million read pairs (survey) or about 5-6 million (deep). Clones were sequenced by immunoSEQ multiplex PCR, and TCRdb holds only the in-frame ones, with some missing. The sample consists of tens of thousands of clones, about 69% of them appearing once. This sequence joins TRBV29-1 and TRBJ2-7, with 8 positions matching TRBD1. The input for sequencing was blood, taken at baseline. The receptor was derived from a person aged 25 to 85 with non-small cell lung cancer. The CDR3 DNA is TGCAGCCTACCTCCCCCTAAGACAGGGGCCTACGAGCAGTACTTC. Protein sequence: CSLPPPKTGAYEQYF.